This T cell receptor beta chain emerged from a study of brain T cells in children with intractable seizures. V was cut by 5 bases and J by 8 bases, with 13 bases left in between. This CDR3 has 13 residues. The germline gives CDR1 SGHTA, CDR2 FQGTGA. This table comes from immunoSEQ multiplex PCR, and its TCRdb copy is limited to in-frame clones, with some not included. Among about 320,000 clones, over 85% were seen once, and the ten largest hold roughly 6%. Time point: blood from clinic visit 5 months post-surgery; TSC patient then seizure free. Sequencing was limited to surgery cases with top T cell transcript signatures in brain tissue. This clone was picked up one time.

This sequence originates from a boy in the first two years of life with tuberous sclerosis and intractable seizures. The V call is TRBV7-3, the J call TRBJ2-1; D remains unclear. The source was peripheral blood, collected approximately 5 months after surgery. In DNA form, the CDR3 reads TGTGCCAGCAGCCCCACGGGTTGGGATGAGCAGTTCTTC. Amino acids: CASSPTGWDEQFF. The complete variable domain, with remaining parts taken from reference TRBV7-3 and TRBJ2-1, reads GAGVSQTPSNKVTEKGKYVELRCDPISGHTALYWYRQSLGQGPEFLIYFQGTGAADDSGLPNDRFFAVRPEGSVSTLKIQRTERGDSAVYLCASSPTGWDEQFFGPGTRLTVL.